A single sample gave rise to the 19 T cell receptor beta chains below, sequenced in a study of T-cell reconstitution after alpha-beta-depleted transplantation in children. Unique molecular identifiers were used to barcode this TCRbeta library. TCRdb analysed the PCR reads with MiXCR anew, one entry per CDR3 protein. The sample includes about 410,000 distinct CDR3 sequences, around 21% seen only once; the top ten take approximately 3.8%. The input for sequencing was PBMCs from the stem cell graft donor, taken from the stem cell graft. These receptors were taken from a human donor who donated a stem cell graft to a child with acute myeloid leukemia.

This chain uses TRBV4-1 with TRBJ1-5; D remains ambiguous. This CDR3 contains 15 residues. V gave up 0 bases and J gave up 7 bases, with 13 bases separating them. Germline CDR1 MGHRA, CDR2 YSYEKL. CDR3 sequence reads: CASSQDQAGLQPQHF. DNA of the CDR3: TGCGCCAGCAGCCAAGATCAGGCGGGGTTGCAGCCCCAGCATTTT.

Only a few counts were recorded for this clonotype. The chain links TRBV2 to TRBJ2-7; D call uncertain. The V gene's germline CDR1 is SNHLY and CDR2 FYNNEI. The V gene lost 7 bases and the J gene lost 5 bases, with 6 bases spanning the gap. The length of the CDR3 is 10 residues. The CDR3: CASMGHEQYF. The DNA for the CDR3 is TGTGCCAGCATGGGCCACGAGCAGTACTTC.

V usage is TRBV4-2 and J usage is TRBJ2-3, with D uncertain. The germline CDR1 and CDR2 sequences are LGHNA and YNFKEQ. The CDR3 is 15 residues long. The V end was cut by 0 bases, the J end by 2 bases, with 9 bases between. The CDR3 coding sequence is TGTGCCAGCAGCCAAGAGGGTCGATTCACAGATACGCAGTATTTT. It translates to CASSQEGRFTDTQYF.

This clonotype turned up a few times. This chain links TRBV27 with TRBJ1-2; TRBD1 matches at 8 bases. This CDR3 has 16 amino acids. Germline assignment: CDR1 MNHEY and CDR2 SMNVEV (reference sequence). With 4 bases clipped from V and 5 bases from J, the junction kept 12 bases outside the gene matches. The CDR3 DNA follows: TGTGCCAGCAGTTCGATGACAGGGGCGACGAAATATGGCTACACCTTC. Translated, it gives CASSSMTGATKYGYTF.

V usage is TRBV25-1 and J usage is TRBJ2-7, with 11 bases matching TRBD2. V shed 4 bases and J 3 bases; nucleotides not matched to a gene: 5. Germline V gene sequence: CDR1 MGHDK, CDR2 SYGVNS. CDR3 length: 15 residues. DNA for the CDR3: TGTGCCAGCAGTGCCGGGACTAGCGGAAACTACGAGCAGTACTTC. The encoded protein is CASSAGTSGNYEQYF.

The genes are TRBV9 and TRBJ2-3, with TRBD2 matching over 7 bases. CDR1 SGDLS and CDR2 YYNGEE come from the germline V gene. Germline trimming cut 2 bases from V and 2 bases from J; bases unmatched to any gene: 5. The CDR3 contains 15 residues. The CDR3 DNA reads as TGTGCCAGCAGCGTTGCGGGAGCATCCACAGATACGCAGTATTTT. This sequence encodes CASSVAGASTDTQYF. Full variable domain (remainder filled in from reference TRBV9 and TRBJ2-3): DSGVTQTPKHLITATGQRVTLRCSPRSGDLSVYWYQQSLDQGLQFLIQYYNGEERAKGNILERFSAQQFPDLHSELNLSSLELGDSALYFCASSVAGASTDTQYFGPGTRLTVL.

The sample holds a few counts of this clonotype. The rearrangement links TRBV29-1 to TRBJ2-3, with a tentative D call TRBD2 (5 bases). This CDR3 is built from 12 residues. Germline lookup yields CDR1 SQVTM and CDR2 ANQGSEA. Trimming shortened V by 2 bases and J by 3 bases, and 6 bases separated the two germline ends. CDR3 amino acids: CSVEPGTDTQYF. In DNA form, the CDR3 reads TGCAGCGTTGAACCGGGGACAGATACGCAGTATTTT.

The genes are TRBV29-1 and TRBJ2-3, with 9 bases matching TRBD1. The germline gives CDR1 SQVTM, CDR2 ANQGSEA. V trimming: 7 bases; J trimming: 6 bases; junction bases outside the gene matches: 11. The CDR3 totals 14 residues. CDR3 DNA: TGCAGCGCAAATGGACAGGGGTTAATGGATACGCAGTATTTT. Amino acid sequence: CSANGQGLMDTQYF.

This clonotype came up many times. The chain links TRBV29-1 to TRBJ2-6; D is uncertain. The CDR3 consists of 13 residues. The ends were cut back, 5 bases at V and 0 bases at J, with 5 bases in the middle. Germline values: CDR1 SQVTM, CDR2 ANQGSEA. In DNA, the CDR3 is TGCAGCGTTTCCCACTCTGGGGCCAACGTCCTGACTTTC. Translating gives CSVSHSGANVLTF.

In this sample, this clonotype turned up a few times. CDR3 residues: CSVVSPSNEKLFF. The DNA for the CDR3 is TGCAGCGTCGTCAGCCCTTCTAATGAAAAACTGTTTTTT. The V call is TRBV29-1, the J call TRBJ1-4; D not resolved. Between the trimmed V and J ends, which lost 6 bases and 3 bases, there was a span of 11 bases. Germline V CDR1 and CDR2: SQVTM, ANQGSEA. The CDR3 covers 13 residues.

This clonotype was observed a few times. This chain links TRBV20-1 with TRBJ2-3, with D maybe TRBD2 (6 bases). This CDR3 has 16 residues. Germline CDR1 is DFQATT and CDR2 is SNEGSKA (reference sequence). Deletions cut 0 bases from V and 2 bases from J, with 15 bases between. The CDR3 sequence: CSARDPGGAATDTQYF. DNA of the CDR3: TGCAGTGCTAGAGATCCCGGGGGAGCGGCCACAGATACGCAGTATTTT.

This clonotype occurred a few times. The CDR3 DNA sequence: TGCAGTGCTAGGGACAGGGTTTTGATGAACACTGAAGCTTTCTTT. Residues: CSARDRVLMNTEAFF. The V and J genes are TRBV20-1 and TRBJ1-1; 8 bases fit TRBD1. J lost 0 bases, V lost 3 bases, and 6 bases had no gene match. Germline CDR1 is DFQATT and CDR2 is SNEGSKA (reference sequence). CDR3 size: 15 residues.

The V gene is TRBV28, the J gene TRBJ2-1; tentatively, D is TRBD1 or TRBD2 (6 bases each). This CDR3 contains 14 residues. The germline CDR1 and CDR2 sequences are MDHEN and SYDVKM. The V and J ends lost 5 bases and 9 bases respectively, with 17 bases between them. The CDR3 DNA reads TGTGCCAGCAGTCCAGTACAGGGACTGGGTGAGCAGTTCTTC. It translates to CASSPVQGLGEQFF.

Many counts were recorded for this clonotype. The rearrangement uses TRBV29-1 and TRBJ1-1, with TRBD1 as a possible D gene (5 bases). V gave up 7 bases and J gave up 4 bases, with 19 bases separating them. In germline, CDR1 is SQVTM, CDR2 ANQGSEA. The CDR3 extends over 14 amino acids. The CDR3 sequence: CSASWGGVSTEAFF. CDR3 in DNA: TGCAGCGCATCCTGGGGGGGGGTGAGCACTGAAGCTTTCTTT.

The genes are TRBV4-2 and TRBJ1-5, with no clear D. CDR3 length: 14 residues. CDR1 is LGHNA and CDR2 is YNFKEQ in the germline V gene. Trimming took off 1 base at V and 2 bases at J, with 6 bases between the two ends. Here the CDR3 DNA reads TGTGCCAGCAGCCAAGGGGCAGGCAATCAGCCCCAGCATTTT. Translating gives CASSQGAGNQPQHF.

As concerns this clonotype: A much larger clone lies one base from this, so it may be a read error. The chain carries TRBV5-1 and TRBJ2-1; D uncertain. The CDR3 runs to 13 residues. The germline CDR1 and CDR2 sequences are SGHRS and YFSETQ. CDR3 amino acids: CASSPTGYNEQLF. The DNA for the CDR3 is TGCGCCAGCAGCCCGACCGGGTACAATGAGCAGTTATTC.

This clonotype has just a few counts. The chain is built from TRBV4-3 and TRBJ2-7; 13 positions match TRBD2. The CDR3 has 16 amino acids. J lost 1 base, V lost 4 bases, and 4 bases had no gene match. Germline loops: CDR1 LGHNA, CDR2 YSLEER. For the CDR3, the DNA is TGCGCCAGCAGCCTTGAGACTAGCGGGAGGTCCTACGAGCAGTACTTC. Translated: CASSLETSGRSYEQYF.

The chain links TRBV12-3 or TRBV12-4 to TRBJ1-5; tentative D call: TRBD1 (5 bases). This CDR3 has 13 residues. V was clipped by 6 bases and J by 6 bases, with 12 bases between them. The CDR3 sequence: CASREGWAQPQHF. The CDR3 region has the DNA TGTGCCAGCAGGGAGGGGTGGGCTCAGCCCCAGCATTTT.

In its sample, this clonotype was seen a few times. The V and J genes are TRBV20-1 and TRBJ1-1, with a possible D match to TRBD1 (5 bases). The CDR3 runs to 11 residues. Germline CDR1 DFQATT, CDR2 SNEGSKA (reference sequence). The CDR3 nucleotides read TGCAGCCCTAGGGGGAACACTGAAGCTTTCTTT. It specifies CSPRGNTEAFF.